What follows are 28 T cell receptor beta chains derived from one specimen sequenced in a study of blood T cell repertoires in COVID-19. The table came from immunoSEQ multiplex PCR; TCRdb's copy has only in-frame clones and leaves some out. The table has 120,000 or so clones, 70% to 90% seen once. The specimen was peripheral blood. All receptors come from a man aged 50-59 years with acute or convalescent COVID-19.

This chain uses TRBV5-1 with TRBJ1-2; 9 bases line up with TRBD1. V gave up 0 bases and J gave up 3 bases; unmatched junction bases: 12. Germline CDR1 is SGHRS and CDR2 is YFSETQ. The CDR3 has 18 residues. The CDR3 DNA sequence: TGCGCCAGCAGCTTGGCCTCGGGACAGGGTCTTAGTCACTATGGCTACACCTTC. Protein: CASSLASGQGLSHYGYTF.

The DNA of the CDR3 is TGTGCCAGCTCACAGGGGGCTCTATACGGTGGCTACACCTTC. Protein product: CASSQGALYGGYTF. The chain uses TRBV18 and TRBJ1-2; 7 bases line up with TRBD1. The junction had 9 bases not matched to a gene; V was cut back by 4 bases and J by 7 bases. Germline CDR1 KGHSH, CDR2 LQKENI. The CDR3 runs to 14 residues. The full variable domain, rest sourced from reference TRBV18 and TRBJ1-2, is NAGVMQNPRHLVRRRGQEARLRCSPMKGHSHVYWYRQLPEEGLKFMVYLQKENIIDESGMPKERFSAEFPKEGPSILRIQQVVRGDSAAYFCASSQGALYGGYTFGSGTRLTVV.

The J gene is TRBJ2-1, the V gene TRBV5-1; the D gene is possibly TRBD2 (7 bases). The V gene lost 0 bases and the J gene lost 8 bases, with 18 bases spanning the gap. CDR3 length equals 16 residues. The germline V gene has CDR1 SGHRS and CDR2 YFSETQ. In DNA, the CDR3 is TGCGCCAGCAGCTTGGCTCTACCGGGGAGGGGGGATGAGCAGTTCTTC. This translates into CASSLALPGRGDEQFF.

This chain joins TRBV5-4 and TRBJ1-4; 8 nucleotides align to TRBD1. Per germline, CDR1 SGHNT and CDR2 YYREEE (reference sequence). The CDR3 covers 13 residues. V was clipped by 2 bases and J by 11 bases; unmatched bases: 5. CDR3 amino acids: CASSFNRGWKLFF. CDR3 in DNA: TGTGCCAGCAGCTTCAACAGGGGGTGGAAACTGTTTTTT.

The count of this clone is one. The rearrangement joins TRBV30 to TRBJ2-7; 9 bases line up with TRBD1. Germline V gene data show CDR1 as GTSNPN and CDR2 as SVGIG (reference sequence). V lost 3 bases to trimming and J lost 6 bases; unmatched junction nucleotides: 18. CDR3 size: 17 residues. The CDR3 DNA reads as TGTGCCTGGAGCGAAGGGCGAACCGGGACAGGGCTTTTCGAGCAGTACTTC. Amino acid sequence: CAWSEGRTGTGLFEQYF.

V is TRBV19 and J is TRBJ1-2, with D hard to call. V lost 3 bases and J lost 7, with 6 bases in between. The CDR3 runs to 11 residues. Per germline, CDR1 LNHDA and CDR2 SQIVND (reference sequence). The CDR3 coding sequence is TGTGCCAGTAGTATTGGCACTGGCTACACCTTC. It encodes CASSIGTGYTF.

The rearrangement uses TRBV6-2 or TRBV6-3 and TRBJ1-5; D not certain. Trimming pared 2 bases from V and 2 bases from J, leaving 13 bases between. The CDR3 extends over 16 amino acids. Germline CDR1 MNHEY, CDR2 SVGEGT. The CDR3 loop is CASSYPTGWGNQPQHF. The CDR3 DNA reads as TGTGCCAGCAGTTACCCGACGGGATGGGGCAATCAGCCCCAGCATTTT.

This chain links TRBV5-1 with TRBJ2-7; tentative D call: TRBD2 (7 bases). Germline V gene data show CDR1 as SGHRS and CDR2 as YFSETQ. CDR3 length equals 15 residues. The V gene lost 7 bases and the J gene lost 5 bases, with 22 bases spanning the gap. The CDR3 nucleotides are TGCGCCAGCGGGGGGGCAGCGGATGGAAAGGACGAGCAGTACTTC. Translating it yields CASGGAADGKDEQYF.

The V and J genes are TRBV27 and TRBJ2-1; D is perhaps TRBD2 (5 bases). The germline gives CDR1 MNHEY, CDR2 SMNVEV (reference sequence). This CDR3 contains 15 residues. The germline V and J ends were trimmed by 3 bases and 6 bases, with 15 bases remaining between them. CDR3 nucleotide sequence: TGTGCCAGCAGTTTGCGGCAGATGAGCGGCAATGAGCAGTTCTTC. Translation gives CASSLRQMSGNEQFF.

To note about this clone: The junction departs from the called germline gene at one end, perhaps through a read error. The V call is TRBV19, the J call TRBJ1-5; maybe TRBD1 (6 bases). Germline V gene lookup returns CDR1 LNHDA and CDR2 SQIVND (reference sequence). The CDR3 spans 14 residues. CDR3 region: CASRETGSSQPQHF. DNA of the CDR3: TGTGCCAGTAGGGAAACAGGGAGCAGTCAGCCCCAGCATTTT.

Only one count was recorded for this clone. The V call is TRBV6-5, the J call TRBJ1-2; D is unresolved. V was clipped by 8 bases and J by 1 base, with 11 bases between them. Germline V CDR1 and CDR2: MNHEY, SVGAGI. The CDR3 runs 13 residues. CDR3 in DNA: TGTGCCAGCGGAGGGTTTGGTAACTATGGCTACACCTTC. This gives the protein CASGGFGNYGYTF.

CDR3 nucleotides: TGTGCCAGCAGCCGGGGAGCGGGAGTTTTGGGCACAGATACGCAGTATTTT. Translating it yields CASSRGAGVLGTDTQYF. The V gene is TRBV5-8, the J gene TRBJ2-3; 8 bases fit TRBD2. Per the germline V gene, CDR1 is SGHTS and CDR2 is YDEGEE. Trimming at V came to 4 bases and at J to 1 base, leaving 11 bases not matched to a gene. The CDR3 has 17 residues.

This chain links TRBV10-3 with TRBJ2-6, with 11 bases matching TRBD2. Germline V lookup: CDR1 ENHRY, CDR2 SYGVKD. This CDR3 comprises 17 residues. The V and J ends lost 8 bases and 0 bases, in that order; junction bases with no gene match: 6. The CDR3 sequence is CAIARLAGFSGANVLTF. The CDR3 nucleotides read TGTGCCATCGCGCGACTAGCGGGGTTCTCTGGGGCCAACGTCCTGACTTTC.

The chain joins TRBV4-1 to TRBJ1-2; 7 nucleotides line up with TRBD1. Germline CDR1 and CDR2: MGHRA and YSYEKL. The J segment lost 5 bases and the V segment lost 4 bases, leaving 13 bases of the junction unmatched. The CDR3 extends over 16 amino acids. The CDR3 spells CASSLPPRGRVYGYTF. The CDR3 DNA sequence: TGCGCCAGCAGCCTACCTCCAAGGGGGCGAGTTTATGGCTACACCTTC.

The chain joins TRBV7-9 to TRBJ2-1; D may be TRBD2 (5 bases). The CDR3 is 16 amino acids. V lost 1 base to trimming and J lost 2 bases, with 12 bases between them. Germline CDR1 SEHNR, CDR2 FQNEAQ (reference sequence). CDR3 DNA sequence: TGTGCCAGCAGCTTAGAGCCCGCAGCGGCCTACAATGAGCAGTTCTTC. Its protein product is CASSLEPAAAYNEQFF.

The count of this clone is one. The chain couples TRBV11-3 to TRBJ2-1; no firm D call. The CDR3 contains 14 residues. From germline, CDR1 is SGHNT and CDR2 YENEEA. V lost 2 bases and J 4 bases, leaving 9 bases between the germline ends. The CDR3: CASSLSSSYNEQFF. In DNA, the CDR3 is TGTGCCAGCAGCTTAAGTTCCAGTTACAATGAGCAGTTCTTC.

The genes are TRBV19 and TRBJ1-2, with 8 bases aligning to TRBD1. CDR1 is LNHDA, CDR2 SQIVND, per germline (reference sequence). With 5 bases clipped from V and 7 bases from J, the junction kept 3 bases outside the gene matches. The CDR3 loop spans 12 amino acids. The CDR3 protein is CASSAGGRGYTF. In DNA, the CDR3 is TGTGCCAGTAGTGCAGGGGGCCGTGGCTACACCTTC.

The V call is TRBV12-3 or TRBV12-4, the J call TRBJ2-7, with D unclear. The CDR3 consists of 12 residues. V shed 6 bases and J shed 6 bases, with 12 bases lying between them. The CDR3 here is CASRTIASEQYF. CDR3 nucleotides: TGTGCCAGCAGGACGATTGCTAGCGAGCAGTACTTC.

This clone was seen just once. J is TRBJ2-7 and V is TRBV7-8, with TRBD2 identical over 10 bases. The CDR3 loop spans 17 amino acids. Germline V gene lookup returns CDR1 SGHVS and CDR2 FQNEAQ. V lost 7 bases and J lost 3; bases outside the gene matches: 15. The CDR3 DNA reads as TGTGCCAGCACCCTTAGAGTCGGGGGACTAGCGTTCTACGAGCAGTACTTC. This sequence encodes CASTLRVGGLAFYEQYF.

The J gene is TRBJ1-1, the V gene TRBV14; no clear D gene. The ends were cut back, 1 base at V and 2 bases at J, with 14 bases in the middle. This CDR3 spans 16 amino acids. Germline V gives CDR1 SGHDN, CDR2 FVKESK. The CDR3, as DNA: TGTGCCAGCAGCCAAGCTTACCAGGCAGGAAACACTGAAGCTTTCTTT. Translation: CASSQAYQAGNTEAFF.

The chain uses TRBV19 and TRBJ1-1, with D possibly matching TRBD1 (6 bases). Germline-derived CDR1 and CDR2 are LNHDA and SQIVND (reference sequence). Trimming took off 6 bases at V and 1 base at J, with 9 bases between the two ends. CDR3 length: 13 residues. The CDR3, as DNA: TGTGCCAGTAGCCCGACAGGGAACACTGAAGCTTTCTTT. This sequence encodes CASSPTGNTEAFF.

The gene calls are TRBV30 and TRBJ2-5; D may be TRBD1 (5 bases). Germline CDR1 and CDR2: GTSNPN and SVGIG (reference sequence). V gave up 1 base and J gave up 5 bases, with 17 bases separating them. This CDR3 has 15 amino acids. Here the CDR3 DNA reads TGTGCCTGGAGTGGACAAGACAGATTCGGGGAGACCCAGTACTTC. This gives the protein CAWSGQDRFGETQYF.

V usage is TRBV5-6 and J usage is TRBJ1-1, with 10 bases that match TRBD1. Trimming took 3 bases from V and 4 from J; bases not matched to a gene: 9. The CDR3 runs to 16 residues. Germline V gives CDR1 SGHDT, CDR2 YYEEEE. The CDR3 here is CASSWDRGVGTTEAFF. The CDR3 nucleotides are TGTGCCAGCAGCTGGGACAGGGGAGTAGGAACCACTGAAGCTTTCTTT.

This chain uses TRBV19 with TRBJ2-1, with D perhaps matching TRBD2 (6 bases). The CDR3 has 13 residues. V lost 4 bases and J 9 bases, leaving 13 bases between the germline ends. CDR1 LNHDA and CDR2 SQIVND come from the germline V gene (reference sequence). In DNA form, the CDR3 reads TGTGCCAGTAGTACTCCGGGAGCGGGTGAGCAGTTCTTC. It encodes CASSTPGAGEQFF.

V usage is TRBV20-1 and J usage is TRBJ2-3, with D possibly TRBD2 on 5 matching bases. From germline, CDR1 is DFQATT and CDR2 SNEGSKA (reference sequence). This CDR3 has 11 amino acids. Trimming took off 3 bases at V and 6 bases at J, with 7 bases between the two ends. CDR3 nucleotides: TGCAGTGCTAGCGGCGGGGATACGCAGTATTTT. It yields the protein CSASGGDTQYF.

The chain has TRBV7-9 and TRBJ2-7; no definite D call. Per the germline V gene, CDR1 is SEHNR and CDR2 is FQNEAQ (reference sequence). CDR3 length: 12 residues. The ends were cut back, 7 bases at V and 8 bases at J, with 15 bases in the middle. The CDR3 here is CASTPYPSQQYF. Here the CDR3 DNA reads TGTGCCAGCACTCCCTATCCTAGTCAGCAGTACTTC.

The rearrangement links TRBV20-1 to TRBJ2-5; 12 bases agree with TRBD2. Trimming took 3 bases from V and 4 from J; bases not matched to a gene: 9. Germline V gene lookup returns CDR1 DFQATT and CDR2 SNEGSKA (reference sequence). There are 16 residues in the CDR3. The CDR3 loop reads CSASLASGRVVETQYF. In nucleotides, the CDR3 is TGCAGTGCTAGTCTCGCTAGCGGGAGGGTGGTAGAGACCCAGTACTTC.

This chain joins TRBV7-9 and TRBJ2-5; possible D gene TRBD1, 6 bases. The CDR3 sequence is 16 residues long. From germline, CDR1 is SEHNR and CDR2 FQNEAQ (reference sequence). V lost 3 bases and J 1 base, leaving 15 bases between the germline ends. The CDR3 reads CASSFDHVDSQETQYF. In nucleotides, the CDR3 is TGTGCCAGCAGCTTCGACCATGTGGACAGCCAAGAGACCCAGTACTTC.